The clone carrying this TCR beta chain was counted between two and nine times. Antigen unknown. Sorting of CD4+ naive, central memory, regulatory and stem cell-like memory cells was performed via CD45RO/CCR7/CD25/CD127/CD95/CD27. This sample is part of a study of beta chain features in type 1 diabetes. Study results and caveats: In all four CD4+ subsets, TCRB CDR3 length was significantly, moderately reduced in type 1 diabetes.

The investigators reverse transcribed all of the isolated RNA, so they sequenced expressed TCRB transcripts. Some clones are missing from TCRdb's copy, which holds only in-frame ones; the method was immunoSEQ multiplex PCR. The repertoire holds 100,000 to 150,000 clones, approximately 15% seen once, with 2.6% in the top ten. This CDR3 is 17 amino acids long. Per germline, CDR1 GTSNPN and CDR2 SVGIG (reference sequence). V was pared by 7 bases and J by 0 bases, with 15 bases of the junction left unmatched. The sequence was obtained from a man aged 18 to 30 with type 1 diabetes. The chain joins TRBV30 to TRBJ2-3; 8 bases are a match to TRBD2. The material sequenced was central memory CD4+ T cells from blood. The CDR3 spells CASRSGTRGTSTDTQYF. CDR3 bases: TGTGCCTCCCGTTCGGGGACTAGAGGGACTAGCACAGATACGCAGTATTTT.